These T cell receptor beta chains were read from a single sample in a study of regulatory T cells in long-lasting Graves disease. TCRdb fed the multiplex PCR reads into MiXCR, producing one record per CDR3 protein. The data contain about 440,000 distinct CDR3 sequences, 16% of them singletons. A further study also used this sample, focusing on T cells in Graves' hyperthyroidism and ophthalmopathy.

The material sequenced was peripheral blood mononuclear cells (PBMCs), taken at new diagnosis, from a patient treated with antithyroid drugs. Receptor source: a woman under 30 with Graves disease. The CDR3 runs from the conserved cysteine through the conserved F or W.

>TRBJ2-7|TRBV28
CASSSVGLQGAYEQYF
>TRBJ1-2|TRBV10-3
CAISRDSINYGYTF
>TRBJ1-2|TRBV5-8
CASSPGQPYGYTF
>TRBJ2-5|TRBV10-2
CASSDPRETQYF
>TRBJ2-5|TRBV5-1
CASSSGLGETQYF
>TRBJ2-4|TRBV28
CASREGGSLAKNIQYF
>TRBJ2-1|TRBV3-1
CASSQRSGSVFF
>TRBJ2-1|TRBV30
CAWSVGQGSYNEQFF
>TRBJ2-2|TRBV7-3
CASSPIAGENTGELFF
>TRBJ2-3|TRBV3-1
CASSQGGAIITDTQYF
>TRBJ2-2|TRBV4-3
CASSQDLTGDNIGELFF
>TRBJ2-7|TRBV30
CAWRQGAYEQYF
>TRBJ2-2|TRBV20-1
CSARTGRNTGELFF
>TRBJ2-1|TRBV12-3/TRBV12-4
CASSISPGLAAYNEQLF
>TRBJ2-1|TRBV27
CASSPGAGPSSYNEQFF
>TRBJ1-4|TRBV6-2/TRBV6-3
CASSYSKTGRVKLFF
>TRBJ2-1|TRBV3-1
CASSLTGTSGSIPDEQFF
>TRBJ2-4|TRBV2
CASSVDIENIQYF
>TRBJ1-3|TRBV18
CASSPDVASVSGNTIYF
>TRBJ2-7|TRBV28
CASSAWGRDRGQASGRAYEQYF
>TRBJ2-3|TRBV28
CASSRIPNTQYF
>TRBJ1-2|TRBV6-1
CASSELGGGYTF
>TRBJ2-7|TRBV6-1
CAVTLGVGQSYEQYF
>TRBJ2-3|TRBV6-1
CASSLGTGENTQYF
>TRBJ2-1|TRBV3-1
CASSQDLAGGRNEQFF
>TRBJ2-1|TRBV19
CASSIYRDRVNEQFF
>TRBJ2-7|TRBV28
CASSFVISYEQYF